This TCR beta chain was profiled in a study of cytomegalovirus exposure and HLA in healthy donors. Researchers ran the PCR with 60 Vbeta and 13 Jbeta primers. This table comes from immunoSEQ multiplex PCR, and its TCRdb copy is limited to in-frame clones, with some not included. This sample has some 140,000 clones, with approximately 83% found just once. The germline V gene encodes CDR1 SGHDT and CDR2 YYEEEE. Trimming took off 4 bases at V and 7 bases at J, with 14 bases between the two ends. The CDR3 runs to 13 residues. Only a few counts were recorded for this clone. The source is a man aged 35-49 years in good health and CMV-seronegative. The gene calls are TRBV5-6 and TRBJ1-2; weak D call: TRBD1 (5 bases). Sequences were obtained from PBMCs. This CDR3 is CASSPPAGRGYTF. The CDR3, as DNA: TGTGCCAGCAGCCCCCCTGCGGGACGTGGCTACACCTTC.